The rows below give T cell receptor beta chains drawn from one sample of a study of PD-1 blockade in mismatch repair-deficient tumors. Clones were read by immunoSEQ multiplex PCR, and TCRdb kept only the in-frame ones, dropping some. Of under 85,000 clones in the sample, 78% were seen once. Sequencing used peripheral blood, obtained 2 weeks after starting pembrolizumab. These receptor sequences come from an adult with mismatch repair-deficient cancer. The CDR3 runs from the conserved cysteine through the conserved F or W. D genes are given only for firm matches. For some rows the clone size is stated as once, few or many, or as a class when expanded; others skip it.

NA | TRBD2 | TRBJ2-1 | TRBV4-2 | TGTGCCAGCAGCCAAGAGCTTTTCAGCGGGAATTTCTACAATGAGCAGTTCTTC | CASSQELFSGNFYNEQFF
NA | NA | TRBJ1-5 | TRBV18 | TGTGCCAGCTCACCACCCGGACAGAGACAATATCAGCCCCAGCATTTT | CASSPPGQRQYQPQHF
NA | TRBD2 | TRBJ2-1 | TRBV9 | TGTGCCAGCAGCGTAGTCTCGGGACTAGCCCACAATGAGCAGTTCTTC | CASSVVSGLAHNEQFF
NA | NA | TRBJ2-2 | TRBV9 | TGTGCCAGCAGCGTAGGCTCTCGGGTTACCGGGGAGCTGTTTTTT | CASSVGSRVTGELFF
NA | NA | TRBJ2-3 | TRBV15 | TGTGCCACCTCCCCAACAGTACCAGATACGCAGTATTTT | CATSPTVPDTQYF
few | NA | TRBJ2-1 | TRBV11-3 | TGTGCCAGCAGCTCCCGGACCGTAAACAATGAGCAGTTCTTC | CASSSRTVNNEQFF
NA | NA | TRBJ2-1 | TRBV6-5 | TGTGCCAGCAGTTTCGGAAAGAGCTCCTACAATGAGCAGTTCTTC | CASSFGKSSYNEQFF
NA | TRBD2 | TRBJ2-7 | TRBV9 | TGTGCCAGCAGCCCATCAGGTGGTAGCGGGAGTTACGAGCAGTACTTC | CASSPSGGSGSYEQYF
NA | NA | TRBJ1-5 | TRBV18 | TGTGCCAGCTCACCAGATGGGGGGAGGGATCAGCCCCAGCATTTT | CASSPDGGRDQPQHF
few | TRBD2 | TRBJ2-3 | TRBV19 | TGTGCCAGTAGTATAGATCGGGCTAGCGGGAAGAGCACAGATACGCAGTATTTT | CASSIDRASGKSTDTQYF
NA | TRBD1 | TRBJ2-1 | TRBV7-2 | TGTGCCAGCAGCAACTCCGGGACAGGGGGCGTAGGGGATGAGCAGTTCTTC | CASSNSGTGGVGDEQFF
NA | TRBD1 | TRBJ2-1 | TRBV6-5 | TGTGCCAGCAGGCCTTCTGGGACAGGGTTGACTGAGCAGTTCTTC | CASRPSGTGLTEQFF
NA | NA | TRBJ2-7 | TRBV7-8 | TGTGCCAGCAGCGAAGCCGCCTCCTACGAGCAGTACTTC | CASSEAASYEQYF
NA | TRBD2 | TRBJ2-1 | TRBV9 | TGTGCCAGCAGCGACCGGACTAGCGAAGAAGTGATCAATGAGCAGTTCTTC | CASSDRTSEEVINEQFF
NA | NA | TRBJ2-7 | TRBV5-8 | TGTGCCAGCAGCAAGGGACTTCTCTTTAGAGTGGACTTC | CASSKGLLFRVDF
NA | NA | TRBJ2-1 | TRBV4-1 | TGCGCCAGCAGCCAACAGCGGGACAATGAGCAGTTCTTC | CASSQQRDNEQFF
NA | TRBD2 | TRBJ2-1 | TRBV18 | TGTGCCAGCTCACCATTTCCTAGCGGAAGCTCCTACAATGAGCAGTTCTTC | CASSPFPSGSSYNEQFF
NA | NA | TRBJ1-1 | TRBV4-3 | TGCGCCAGCAGCCAAGTAATGAGGTCAACAGAAGCTTTCTTT | CASSQVMRSTEAFF
NA | TRBD1 | TRBJ2-7 | TRBV7-9 | TGTGCCAGCAGACGACCGGGACAGGGGACCTACGAGCAGTACTTC | CASRRPGQGTYEQYF
NA | NA | TRBJ1-3 | TRBV10-2 | TGCGCCAGCAGTGCCGTCAATTGGGGTTCAGAGGACGGAAACACCATATATTTT | CASSAVNWGSEDGNTIYF
NA | NA | TRBJ1-4 | TRBV5-6 | TGTGCCAGCAGCTTGGGGACAGTCCATAATGAAAAACTGTTTTTT | CASSLGTVHNEKLFF
NA | NA | TRBJ2-5 | TRBV19 | TGTGCCAGTAGTATAGCTACAGGGAACAAGACCCAGTACTTC | CASSIATGNKTQYF
few | NA | TRBJ2-7 | TRBV11-1 | TGTGCCAGCAGCCAGGTGGGAGCCTACGAGCAGTACTTC | CASSQVGAYEQYF
once | TRBD1 | TRBJ2-5 | TRBV7-9 | TGTGCCAGCAGCACTCGACAGGGGGCGATCCAGTTGGAGACCCAGTACTTC | CASSTRQGAIQLETQYF
NA | TRBD1 | TRBJ2-7 | TRBV5-1 | TGCGCCAGCAGCTTCGGGACAGGGTACGAGCAGTACTTC | CASSFGTGYEQYF
few | TRBD2 | TRBJ2-1 | TRBV30 | TGTGCCTGGAGTGTATCGGGACTAGCTTACAATGAGCAGTTCTTC | CAWSVSGLAYNEQFF
NA | NA | TRBJ2-5 | TRBV12-5 | TGTGCTAGTGGCCCGTACCGGGGGGAGACCCAGTACTTC | CASGPYRGETQYF
NA | TRBD2 | TRBJ2-7 | TRBV5-1 | TGCGCCAGCAGCTTTCTTACGGCTAGCGGGAGTGGCGAGCAGTACTTC | CASSFLTASGSGEQYF
once | TRBD2 | TRBJ2-5 | TRBV13 | TGTGCCACCACGACCCTGCTAGCGGGAGTGGGTGTTCAAGAGACCCAGTACTTC | CATTTLLAGVGVQETQYF
NA | NA | TRBJ2-5 | TRBV21-1 | TGTGCCAGCAACCAACTAGCGGGAGGGTTAGAGACCCAGTACTTC | CASNQLAGGLETQYF